This TCR beta chain came from a study of blood T cells in healthy people across ages. General study points: Both higher diversity and more naive CD4+ cells marked long-lived donors when set against aged donors.

The J segment lost 8 bases and the V segment lost 5 bases, leaving 10 bases of the junction unmatched. Looked up from germline, CDR1 is SGHDT and CDR2 is YYEEEE. This CDR3 contains 15 residues. Primed by a sample-barcoded 5' primer and a J-beta primer mix, a second PCR proceeded for about 6 to 12 cycles. Via MiXCR, TCRdb re-called the 5' RACE reads, giving one row per CDR3 protein. The table shows just over 1 million distinct CDR3 sequences, with 35% to 50% occurring only once. The authors isolated at least 6 million PBMCs per sample. With regard to this clonotype: The antigen is unknown.

This TCR was recovered from a woman aged 55-75 years in good health. The chain combines TRBV5-6 with TRBJ1-4; 9 nucleotides match TRBD1. The specimen was blood. The CDR3 DNA sequence: TGTGCCAGCAGTTATAAGGACAGGGGAAACGAAAAACTGTTTTTT. Translated: CASSYKDRGNEKLFF. The entire variable domain, with the rest obtained from reference TRBV5-6 and TRBJ1-4, is as follows: DAGVTQSPTHLIKTRGQQVTLRCSPKSGHDTVSWYQQALGQGPQFIFQYYEEEERQRGNFPDRFSGHQFPNYSSELNVNALLLGDSALYLCASSYKDRGNEKLFFGSGTQLSVL.